This T cell receptor beta chain was sequenced in a study of shared clonotypes between healthy human individuals (dated by TCRdb to between 2020 and 2021). Regarding the study in general: Three men and two women, aged 18 to 49 years, made up the cohort. Between about 0.8 and 8.9 billion PBMCs per donor were obtained by leukapheresis. The study deeply sequenced blood TCR repertoires of several healthy adults to estimate repertoire size and the extent of clonotype sharing between individuals. For each donor, CD4 naive and CD4 memory were each run on three plates, CD8 naive on two plates, and CD8 memory on one plate. To increase sequencing depth and limit assay-specific biases, different laboratories used diverse techniques to prepare libraries and sequence TCR repertoires. The full study reports these points: Approximately 5% of naive CD4, around 3.6% of naive CD8, approximately 2% of memory CD4, and approximately 0.39% of memory CD8 clonotypes were shared across four donors. Naive subsets generally had larger estimated clonotype richness than memory subsets did. Compared with non-shared clonotypes, clonotypes shared by all four sorted-subset donors had higher generation probabilities. Only blood was sampled, and tissue TCR repertoires likely differ from those in blood. The genetic and exposure-history diversity represented was limited by the small number of donors. Incomplete sequencing was indicated by rarefaction of sorted-subset datasets, despite the large sequencing depth. Based on pairwise subsampling, the degree of clonotype sharing among donors was expected to be affected by sequencing depth.

In regard to this clone: What this receptor recognizes is not known. Base quality data are lacking; no much larger clone is found one base away.

V is cut by 9 bases and J by 3 bases, and the space between the germline ends is 15 bases. Spanning cysteine to phenylalanine, the CDR3 consists of 13 amino acids. Kept here is only the CDR3 DNA, which spans 39 bases and is read in frame from base 1. The germline V gene sets CDR1 to MNHNS and CDR2 to SASEGT. The donors were healthy, HIV-negative adults with no recently reported acute infections or vaccinations. All donors were Caucasian adults living in Nashville, Tennessee, USA. CD4+ T cells were enriched through magnetic negative selection, after which naive cells were positively selected on CD45RA and the remaining negative fraction served as the memory subset. After blood collection by leukapheresis, PBMCs were isolated using Ficoll-Histopaque density gradient centrifugation and then cryopreserved in the vapor phase of liquid nitrogen. Purity and quantity of every magnetically sorted T cell population were checked by analytical flow cytometry. Each sorted fraction had its genomic DNA isolated and then quantified by UV absorbance on a Nanodrop 2000c.

Using the deep immunoSEQ assay, multiplex PCR amplified TCR CDR3 regions from genomic DNA. Extracted genomic DNA from each cell subset was distributed evenly across all wells of several immunoSEQ 96-well plates, and each plate was treated as a replicate. For sorted subsets, each replicate PCR was loaded with 200 ng genomic DNA, equivalent to about 30,000 T cell genomes. Purified libraries were measured with a Qubit 3.0 fluorometer, size-checked on a Bioanalyzer 2100, and measured again with the KAPA Library Quantification kit. Each immunoSEQ 96-well plate was sequenced on its own single-read 150-cycle Illumina NextSeq 550 flow cell. In the original analysis: Because the immunoSEQ output included only junctional sequences and no quality scores, the filtering could not be the same as the filtering used for full-length reads. Sequences were annotated with PyIR, a Python wrapper for IgBLAST v1.9, and V/J genes and CDR3 were assigned using IMGT germline references. Any read was removed if the V/J assignment was weak (E-value above 1e-6), the CDR3 was missing, or the read contained stop codons, out-of-frame junctions, or ambiguous translated residues. A V3J clonotype was defined by an identical inferred V gene, J gene, and CDR3 amino acid sequence. Percentage overlap between repertoires was calculated by dividing the number of shared unique clonotypes by the size of the smaller repertoire. Richness of each repertoire was evaluated using RTK rarefaction, the Chao1 estimator, and Recon v2.1 estimates of unobserved clonotypes. For all TCRbeta clonotypes obtained by the gDNA method from several donors, generation probabilities were computed with OLGA. TCRdb limited this immuneACCESS table to in-frame rearrangements with V and J called. A share of clones is missing; checked studies link under half to unresolved V genes, and the rest is unexplained. V and J calls plus clone size are reproduced from that table; the DNA served to infer D and trimming. The sample table records about 2.4 million clones; roughly 93% of these occur just once. In total, the top ten clones hold approximately 0.35% of the sample.

The receptor's source is a man aged 18 to 29 in good health. Some clones in this sample may be carry-over from other donors' samples. The sequenced material came from naive CD4+ T cells from PBMCs. The sample's cell subset or site label, decoded: CD45RA+ positively selected. This chain is built from TRBV6-1 and TRBJ2-7; D gene: possibly TRBD2, on 6 matching bases. For the CDR3, the sequence is CASHAGGFYEQYF. The DNA reads as follows: TGTGCCAGTCACGCTGGGGGGTTCTACGAGCAGTACTTC.